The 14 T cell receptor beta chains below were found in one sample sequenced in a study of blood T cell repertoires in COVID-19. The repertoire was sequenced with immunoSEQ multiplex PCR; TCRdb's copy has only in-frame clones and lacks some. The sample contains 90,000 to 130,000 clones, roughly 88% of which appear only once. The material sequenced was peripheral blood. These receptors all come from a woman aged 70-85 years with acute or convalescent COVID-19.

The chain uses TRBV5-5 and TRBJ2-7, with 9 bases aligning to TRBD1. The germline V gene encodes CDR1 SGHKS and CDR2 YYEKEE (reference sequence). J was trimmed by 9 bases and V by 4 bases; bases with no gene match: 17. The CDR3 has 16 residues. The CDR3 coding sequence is TGTGCCAGCAGCCCACAAGGCGGGACAGGGCGCCTTGGGCAGTACTTC. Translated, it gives CASSPQGGTGRLGQYF.

The CDR3 loop reads CASSLHSPTDTQYF. CDR3 coding DNA: TGCGCCAGCAGCTTGCATTCCCCCACAGATACGCAGTATTTT. This chain joins TRBV5-1 and TRBJ2-3; D not resolved. The V gene's germline CDR1 is SGHRS and CDR2 YFSETQ. CDR3 length: 14 residues. V was pared by 1 base and J by 2 bases, with 8 bases between.

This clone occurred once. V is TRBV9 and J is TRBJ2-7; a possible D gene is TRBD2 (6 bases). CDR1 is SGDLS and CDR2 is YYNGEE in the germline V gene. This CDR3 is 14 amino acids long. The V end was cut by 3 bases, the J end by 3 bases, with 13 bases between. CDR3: CASSGGDPNYEQYF. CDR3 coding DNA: TGTGCCAGCAGCGGGGGGGACCCGAACTACGAGCAGTACTTC.

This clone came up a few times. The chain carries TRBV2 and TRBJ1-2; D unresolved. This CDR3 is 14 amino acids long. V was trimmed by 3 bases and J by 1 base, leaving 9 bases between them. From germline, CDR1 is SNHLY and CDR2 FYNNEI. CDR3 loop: CASSDLRVNYGYTF. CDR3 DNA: TGTGCCAGCAGTGACCTGAGGGTTAACTATGGCTACACCTTC.

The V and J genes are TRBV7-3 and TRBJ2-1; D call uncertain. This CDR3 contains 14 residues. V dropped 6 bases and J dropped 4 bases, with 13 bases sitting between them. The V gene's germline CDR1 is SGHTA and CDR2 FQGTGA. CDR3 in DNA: TGTGCCAGCAGTCGAAGCCGAGAATACAATGAGCAGTTCTTC. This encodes CASSRSREYNEQFF.

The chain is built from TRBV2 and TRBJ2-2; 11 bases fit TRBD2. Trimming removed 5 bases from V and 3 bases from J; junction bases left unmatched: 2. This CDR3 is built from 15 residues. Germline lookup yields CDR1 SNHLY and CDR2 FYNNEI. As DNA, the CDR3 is TGTGCCAGCAGTTTACTAGCGGGGGACACCGGGGAGCTGTTTTTT. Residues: CASSLLAGDTGELFF. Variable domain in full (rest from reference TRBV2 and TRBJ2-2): EPEVTQTPSHQVTQMGQEVILRCVPISNHLYFYWYRQILGQKVEFLVSFYNNEISEKSEIFDDQFSVERPDGSNFTLKIRSTKLEDSAMYFCASSLLAGDTGELFFGEGSRLTVL.

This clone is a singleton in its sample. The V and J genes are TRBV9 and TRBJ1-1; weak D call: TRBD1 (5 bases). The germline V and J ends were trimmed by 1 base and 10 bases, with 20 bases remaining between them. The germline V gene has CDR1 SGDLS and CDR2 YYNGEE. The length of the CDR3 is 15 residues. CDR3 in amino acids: CASSVIRGGAQGAFF. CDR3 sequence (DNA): TGTGCCAGCAGCGTAATACGAGGAGGGGCGCAGGGAGCTTTCTTT.

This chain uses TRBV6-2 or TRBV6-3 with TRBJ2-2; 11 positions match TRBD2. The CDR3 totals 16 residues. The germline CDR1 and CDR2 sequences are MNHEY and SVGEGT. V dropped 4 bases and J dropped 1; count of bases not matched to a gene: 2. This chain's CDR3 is CASSSSGRMNTGELFF. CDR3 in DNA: TGTGCCAGCAGTTCTAGCGGGAGGATGAACACCGGGGAGCTGTTTTTT.

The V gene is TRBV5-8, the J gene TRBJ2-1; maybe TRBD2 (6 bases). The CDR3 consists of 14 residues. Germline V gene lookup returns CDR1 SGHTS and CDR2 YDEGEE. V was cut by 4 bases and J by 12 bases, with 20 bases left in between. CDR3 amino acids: CASSPGGALRGQFF. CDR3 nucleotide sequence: TGTGCCAGCAGCCCCGGGGGAGCGCTACGGGGGCAGTTCTTC. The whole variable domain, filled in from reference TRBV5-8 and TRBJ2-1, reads EAGVTQSPTHLIKTRGQQATLRCSPISGHTSVYWYQQALGLGLQFLLWYDEGEERNRGNFPPRFSGRQFPNYSSELNVNALELEDSALYLCASSPGGALRGQFFGPGTRLTVL.

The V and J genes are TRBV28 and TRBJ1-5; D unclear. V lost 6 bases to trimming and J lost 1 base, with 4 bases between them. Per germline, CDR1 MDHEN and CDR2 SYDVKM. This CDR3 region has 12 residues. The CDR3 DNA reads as TGTGCCAGCAGGGAGAGCAATCAGCCCCAGCATTTT. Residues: CASRESNQPQHF.

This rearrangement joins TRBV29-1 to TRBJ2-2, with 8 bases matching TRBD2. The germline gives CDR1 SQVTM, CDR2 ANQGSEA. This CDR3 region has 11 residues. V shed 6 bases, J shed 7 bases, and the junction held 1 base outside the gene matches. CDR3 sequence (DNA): TGCAGCGTCGGGGGGGTCGGGGAGCTGTTTTTT. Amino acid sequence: CSVGGVGELFF.

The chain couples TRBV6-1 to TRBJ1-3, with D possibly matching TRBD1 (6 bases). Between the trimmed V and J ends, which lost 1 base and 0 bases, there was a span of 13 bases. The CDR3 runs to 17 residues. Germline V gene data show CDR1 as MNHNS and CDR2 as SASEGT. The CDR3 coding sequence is TGTGCCAGCAGTGAAGGGGAGGGGGTACACTCTGGAAACACCATATATTTT. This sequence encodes CASSEGEGVHSGNTIYF.

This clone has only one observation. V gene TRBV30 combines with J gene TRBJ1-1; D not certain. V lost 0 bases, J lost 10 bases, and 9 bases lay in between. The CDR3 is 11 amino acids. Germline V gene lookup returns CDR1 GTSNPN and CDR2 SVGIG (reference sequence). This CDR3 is CAWSVGGGAFF. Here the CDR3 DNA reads TGTGCCTGGAGTGTCGGAGGCGGAGCTTTCTTT.

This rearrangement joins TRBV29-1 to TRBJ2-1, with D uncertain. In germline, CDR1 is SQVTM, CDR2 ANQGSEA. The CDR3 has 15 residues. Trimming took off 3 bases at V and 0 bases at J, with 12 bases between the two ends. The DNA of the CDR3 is TGCAGCGTTGACGCCTCAGGTATCTCCTACAATGAGCAGTTCTTC. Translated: CSVDASGISYNEQFF.